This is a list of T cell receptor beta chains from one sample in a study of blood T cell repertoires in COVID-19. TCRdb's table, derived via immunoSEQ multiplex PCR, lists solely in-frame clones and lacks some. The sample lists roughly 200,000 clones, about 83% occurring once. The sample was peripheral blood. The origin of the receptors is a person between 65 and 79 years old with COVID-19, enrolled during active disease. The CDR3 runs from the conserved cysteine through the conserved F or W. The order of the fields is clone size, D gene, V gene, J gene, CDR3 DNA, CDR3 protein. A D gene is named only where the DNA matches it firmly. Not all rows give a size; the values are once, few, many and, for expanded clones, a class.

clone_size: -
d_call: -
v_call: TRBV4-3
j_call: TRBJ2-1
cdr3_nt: TGCGCCAGCAGCCCCCGGGTTGATGGCAATGAGCAGTTCTTC
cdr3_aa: CASSPRVDGNEQFF

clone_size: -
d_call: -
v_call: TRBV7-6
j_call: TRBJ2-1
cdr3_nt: TGTGCCAGCAGCTTCGCCGCGGGGCGGGGGCCGAACAATGAGCAGTTCTTC
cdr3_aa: CASSFAAGRGPNNEQFF

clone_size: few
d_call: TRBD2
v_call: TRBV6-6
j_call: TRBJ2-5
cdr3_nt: TGTGCCAGCAGTTCCATAGCGGGAGGGGGAGAGACCCAGTACTTC
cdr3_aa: CASSSIAGGGETQYF

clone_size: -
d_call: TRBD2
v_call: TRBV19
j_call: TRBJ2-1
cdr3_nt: TGTGCCAGTAGTAGTGCAAGCGGGGGGTACAATGAGCAGTTCTTC
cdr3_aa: CASSSASGGYNEQFF

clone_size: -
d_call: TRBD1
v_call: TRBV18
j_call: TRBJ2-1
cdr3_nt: TGTGCCAGCTCACCCCAAACCGGGACAGGGGGCAATGAGCAGTTCTTC
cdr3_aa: CASSPQTGTGGNEQFF

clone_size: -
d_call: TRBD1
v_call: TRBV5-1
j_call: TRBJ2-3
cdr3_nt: TGCGCCAGCAGCTTGGGGTCGGGACAGGCAGATACGCAGTATTTT
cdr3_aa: CASSLGSGQADTQYF

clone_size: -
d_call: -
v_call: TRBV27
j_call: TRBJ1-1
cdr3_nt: TGTGCCAGCTCAAAGGGGGGGGCGCTCACTGAAGCTTTCTTT
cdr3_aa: CASSKGGALTEAFF

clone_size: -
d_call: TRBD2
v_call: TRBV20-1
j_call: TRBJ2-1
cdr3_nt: TGCAGTGCTAGTCCCCTAGCGGCATCCTACAATGAGCAGTTCTTC
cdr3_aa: CSASPLAASYNEQFF

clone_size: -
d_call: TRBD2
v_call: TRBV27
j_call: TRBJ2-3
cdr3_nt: TGTGCCAGCAGATCTAGCGGGATGGGGGGGGGAGGTACGCAGTATTTT
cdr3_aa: CASRSSGMGGGGTQYF

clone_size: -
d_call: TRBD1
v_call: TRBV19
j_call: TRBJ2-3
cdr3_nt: TGTGCCAGTAGCCCGGACAGGGAGGAGACAGATACGCAGTATTTT
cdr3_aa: CASSPDREETDTQYF

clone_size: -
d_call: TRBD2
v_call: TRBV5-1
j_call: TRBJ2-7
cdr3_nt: TGCGCCAGCAGCTTAAAGGGCCGTGGGACTAGCGGGAGTTACGAGCAGTACTTC
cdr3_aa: CASSLKGRGTSGSYEQYF

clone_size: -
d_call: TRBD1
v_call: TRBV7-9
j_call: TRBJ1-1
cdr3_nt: TGTGCCAGCAGCTTAGTTGTGGGGACAGGGGGTACTGAAGCTTTCTTT
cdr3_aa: CASSLVVGTGGTEAFF

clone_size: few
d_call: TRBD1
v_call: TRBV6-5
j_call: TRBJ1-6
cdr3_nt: TGTGCCAGTTCCGGGACAGGGGAACGGAATTCACCCCTCCACTTT
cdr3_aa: CASSGTGERNSPLHF

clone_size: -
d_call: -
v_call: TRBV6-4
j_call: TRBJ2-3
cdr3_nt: TGTGCCAGCAGGACCCAACAGCGGGGCACAGATACGCAGTATTTT
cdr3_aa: CASRTQQRGTDTQYF

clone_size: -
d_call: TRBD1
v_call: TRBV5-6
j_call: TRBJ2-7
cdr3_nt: TGTGCCAGCAGCTGGGACAGGGGGGAAGGAGAGCAGTACTTC
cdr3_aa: CASSWDRGEGEQYF

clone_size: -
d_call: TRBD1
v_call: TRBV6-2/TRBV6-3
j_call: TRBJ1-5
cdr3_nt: TGTGCCAGCAGTTCACGGACAGGGACGTTGGAGCCCCAGCATTTT
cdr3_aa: CASSSRTGTLEPQHF

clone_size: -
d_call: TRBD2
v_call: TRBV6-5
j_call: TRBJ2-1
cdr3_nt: TGTGCCAGCAGTCTAGCGGGAGGGTTACGCAATGAGCAGTTCTTC
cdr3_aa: CASSLAGGLRNEQFF

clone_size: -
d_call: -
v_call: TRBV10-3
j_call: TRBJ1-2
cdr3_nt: TGTGCCAGCTCCCGGGGGGCCCTCGGGTATGGCTACACCTTC
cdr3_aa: CASSRGALGYGYTF

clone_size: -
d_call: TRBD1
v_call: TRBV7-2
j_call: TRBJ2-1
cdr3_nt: TGTGCCAGCAGCTCATTTGGACAGGGAGCCAAACGGGGTCATGAGCAGTTCTTC
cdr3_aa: CASSSFGQGAKRGHEQFF

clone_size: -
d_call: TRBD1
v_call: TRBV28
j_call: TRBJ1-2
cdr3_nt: TGTGCCAGCAGTTTGCCAACAGGGGCCCAATATGGCTACACCTTC
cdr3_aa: CASSLPTGAQYGYTF

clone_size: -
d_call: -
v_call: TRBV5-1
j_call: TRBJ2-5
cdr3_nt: TGCGCCAGCAGGACAGTGGGTCAAGAGACCCAGTACTTC
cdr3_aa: CASRTVGQETQYF

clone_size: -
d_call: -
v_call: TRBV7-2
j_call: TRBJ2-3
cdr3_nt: TGTGCCAGCAGCCAAAGGCGGGGCTCAGATACGCAGTATTTT
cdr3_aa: CASSQRRGSDTQYF

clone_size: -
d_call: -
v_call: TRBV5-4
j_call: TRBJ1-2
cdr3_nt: TGTGCCAGCAGCTTGGCCGGGTATGGCTACACCTTC
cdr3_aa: CASSLAGYGYTF

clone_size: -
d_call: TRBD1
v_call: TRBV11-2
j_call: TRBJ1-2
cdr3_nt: TGTGCCAGCAGCCCCGGACAGGGGAAGAACACCTTC
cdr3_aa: CASSPGQGKNTF

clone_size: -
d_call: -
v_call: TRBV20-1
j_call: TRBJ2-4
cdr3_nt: TGCAGTGCTAGTCGTCCTATAGCCAAAAACATTCAGTACTTC
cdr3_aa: CSASRPIAKNIQYF

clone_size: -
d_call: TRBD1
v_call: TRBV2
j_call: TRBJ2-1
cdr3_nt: TGTGCCAGCAGTGAAGGGTGGACAGGGTCTATGAATGAGCAGTTCTTC
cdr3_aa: CASSEGWTGSMNEQFF

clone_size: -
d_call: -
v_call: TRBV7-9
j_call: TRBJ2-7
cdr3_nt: TGTGCCAGCAGCTTTGCCCCCGGGGGTTCCCCCTACGAGCAGTACTTC
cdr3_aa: CASSFAPGGSPYEQYF

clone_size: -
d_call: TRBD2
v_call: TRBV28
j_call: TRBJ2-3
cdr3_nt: TGTGCCAGCAGTTTTAGCGGGGGAGTTTTAGATACGCAGTATTTT
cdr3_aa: CASSFSGGVLDTQYF